Presented here are 8 T cell receptor beta chains from one specimen sequenced in a study of blood T cell repertoires in COVID-19. The repertoire was sequenced with immunoSEQ multiplex PCR; TCRdb's copy has only in-frame clones and lacks some. Of under 250,000 clones detected, around four fifths appear once; the ten largest clones hold 2.9%. The sequencing sample was made of peripheral blood. These receptors all stem from a man aged 45-65 years with active or convalescent COVID-19.

The sample holds a few counts of this clone. The chain couples TRBV6-1 to TRBJ1-5; D is perhaps TRBD1 (5 bases). This CDR3 contains 16 residues. The germline CDR1 and CDR2 sequences are MNHNS and SASEGT. With 2 bases removed from V and 5 bases from J, the gap between germline ends came to 16 bases. The DNA for the CDR3 is TGTGCCAGCAGTGAATGGTACCGGGACTTTGATCAGCCCCAGCATTTT. It translates to CASSEWYRDFDQPQHF.

This clone has a handful of counts. The V gene is TRBV5-1, the J gene TRBJ2-7, with 9 nucleotides matching TRBD2. CDR1 and CDR2 (germline): SGHRS, YFSETQ. Trimming removed 2 bases from V and 7 bases from J; junction bases left unmatched: 7. The length of the CDR3 is 14 residues. This CDR3 is CASSFQRGAEEQYF. The CDR3 DNA reads TGCGCCAGCAGCTTTCAGCGGGGGGCCGAGGAGCAGTACTTC.

The chain carries TRBV28 and TRBJ1-5; D is uncertain. V was shortened by 2 bases and J by 0 bases, with 14 bases between the two germline ends. This CDR3 has 17 amino acids. Germline CDR1 reads MDHEN; CDR2 reads SYDVKM. CDR3 protein: CASSLNSRTYSNQPQHF. In DNA form, the CDR3 reads TGTGCCAGCAGTTTAAATTCGCGAACCTATAGCAATCAGCCCCAGCATTTT.

V gene TRBV7-2 combines with J gene TRBJ2-7; maybe TRBD1 (6 bases). Trimming shortened V by 1 base and J by 5 bases, and 12 bases separated the two germline ends. Germline values: CDR1 SGHTA, CDR2 FQGNSA. CDR3 length equals 14 residues. The CDR3 DNA sequence: TGTGCCAGCAGCTTAGGGGGGCCCAGCCACGAGCAGTACTTC. The encoded protein is CASSLGGPSHEQYF. Full variable domain (missing parts from reference TRBV7-2 and TRBJ2-7): GAGVSQSPSNKVTEKGKDVELRCDPISGHTALYWYRQSLGQGLEFLIYFQGNSAPDKSGLPSDRFSAERTGGSVSTLTIQRTQQEDSAVYLCASSLGGPSHEQYFGPGTRLTVT.

The V call is TRBV25-1, the J call TRBJ2-7; 8 bases are a match to TRBD1. Germline V gene sequence: CDR1 MGHDK, CDR2 SYGVNS. Trimming removed 3 bases from V and 2 bases from J; junction bases left unmatched: 9. The CDR3 contains 16 residues. CDR3 sequence reads: CASSDNALDRAYEQYF. The CDR3, as DNA: TGTGCCAGCAGTGACAACGCCCTGGACAGGGCCTACGAGCAGTACTTC.

The CDR3 coding sequence is TGTGCCAGCGGGCCGGGCGGGGGGCCTTTGAATGAGCAGTTCTTC. It codes for CASGPGGGPLNEQFF. The chain joins TRBV5-4 to TRBJ2-1; TRBD2 matches 8 bases. This CDR3 is 15 amino acids long. V was pared by 7 bases and J by 7 bases, with 13 bases of the junction left unmatched. In germline, CDR1 is SGHNT, CDR2 YYREEE (reference sequence).

The CDR3 DNA reads TGTGCCTGGAGTGTACATGGCGGGGCGGCAGATACGCAGTATTTT. The encoded protein is CAWSVHGGAADTQYF. J is TRBJ2-3 and V is TRBV30; D possibly corresponds to TRBD2 (6 bases). Deletions cut 0 bases from V and 4 bases from J, with 14 bases between. Germline V gene lookup returns CDR1 GTSNPN and CDR2 SVGIG (reference sequence). The CDR3 is 15 amino acids.

V and J are TRBV11-2 and TRBJ1-2; the D is unclear. V was pared by 2 bases and J by 7 bases, with 14 bases between. The CDR3 sequence is 14 residues long. CDR1 is SGHAT, CDR2 FQNNGV, per germline. This chain's CDR3 is CASSLLSPSFGYTF. The CDR3 region has the DNA TGTGCCAGCAGCTTATTATCCCCGTCTTTTGGCTACACCTTC.